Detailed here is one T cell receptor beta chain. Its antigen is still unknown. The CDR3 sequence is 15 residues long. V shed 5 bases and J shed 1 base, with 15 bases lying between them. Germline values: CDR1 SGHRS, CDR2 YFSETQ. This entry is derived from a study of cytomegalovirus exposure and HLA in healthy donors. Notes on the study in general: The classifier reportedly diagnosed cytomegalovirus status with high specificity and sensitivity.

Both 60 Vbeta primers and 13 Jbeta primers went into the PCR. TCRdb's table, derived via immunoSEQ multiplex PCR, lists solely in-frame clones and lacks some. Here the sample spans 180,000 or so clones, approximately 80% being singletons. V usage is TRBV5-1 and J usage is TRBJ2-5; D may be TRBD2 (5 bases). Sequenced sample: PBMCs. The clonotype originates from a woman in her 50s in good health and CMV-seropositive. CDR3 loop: CASSESGLLQETQYF. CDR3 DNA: TGCGCCAGCAGTGAAAGCGGACTTCTCCAAGAGACCCAGTACTTC.